This T cell receptor beta chain was sequenced during a study of cytomegalovirus exposure and HLA in healthy donors. Study-level points and caveats: Reports showed the classifier diagnosing cytomegalovirus status with high specificity and sensitivity. Earlier analysis yielded a pattern in which most TCR beta V segments were productive about 87% or about 30% of the time. A later analysis linked a missense variant in DCLRE1C to the trimming of TCR beta V and J genes.

Donors likely had unrecorded immune exposures despite being nominally healthy when sampled. With 60 Vbeta and 13 Jbeta primers, the PCR was carried out. Assay used: immunoSEQ multiplex PCR; TCRdb lists only in-frame clones, some missing. The sample yields some 180,000 clones, around 80% seen once. On this clone: Its antigen is currently unknown.

The CDR3 sequence is 17 residues long. CDR1 is SGHTA and CDR2 is FQGNSA in the germline V gene. V shed 3 bases, J shed 6 bases, and the junction held 9 bases outside the gene matches. The sequencing sample was made of PBMCs. The sequence was collected from a woman aged 25 to 39 in good health and CMV-seropositive. The chain is built from TRBV7-2 and TRBJ2-4, with 12 bases fitting TRBD2. CDR3: CASSLGLAGGKRNIQYF. The CDR3 DNA reads TGTGCCAGCAGCTTGGGACTAGCGGGTGGAAAGAGAAACATTCAGTACTTC. Full variable domain (missing parts from reference TRBV7-2 and TRBJ2-4): GAGVSQSPSNKVTEKGKDVELRCDPISGHTALYWYRQSLGQGLEFLIYFQGNSAPDKSGLPSDRFSAERTGGSVSTLTIQRTQQEDSAVYLCASSLGLAGGKRNIQYFGAGTRLSVL.